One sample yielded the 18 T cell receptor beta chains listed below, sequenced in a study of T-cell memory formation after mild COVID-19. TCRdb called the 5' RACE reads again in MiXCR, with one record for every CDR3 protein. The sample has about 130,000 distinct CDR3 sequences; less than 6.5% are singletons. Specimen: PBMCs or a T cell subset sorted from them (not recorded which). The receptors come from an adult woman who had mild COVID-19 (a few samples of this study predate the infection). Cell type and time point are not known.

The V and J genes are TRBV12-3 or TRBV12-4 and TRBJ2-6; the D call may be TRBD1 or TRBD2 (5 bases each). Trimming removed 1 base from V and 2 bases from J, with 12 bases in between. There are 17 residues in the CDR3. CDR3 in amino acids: CASSLVRLGPGANVLTF. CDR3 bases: TGTGCCAGCAGTTTAGTGAGGTTGGGACCTGGGGCCAACGTCCTGACTTTC.

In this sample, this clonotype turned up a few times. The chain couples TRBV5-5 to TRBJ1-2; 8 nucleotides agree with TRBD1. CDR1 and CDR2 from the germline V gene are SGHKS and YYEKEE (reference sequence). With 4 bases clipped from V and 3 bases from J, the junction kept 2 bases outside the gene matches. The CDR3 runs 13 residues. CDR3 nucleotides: TGTGCCAGCAGCCTACAGGGGGACTATGGCTACACCTTC. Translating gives CASSLQGDYGYTF.

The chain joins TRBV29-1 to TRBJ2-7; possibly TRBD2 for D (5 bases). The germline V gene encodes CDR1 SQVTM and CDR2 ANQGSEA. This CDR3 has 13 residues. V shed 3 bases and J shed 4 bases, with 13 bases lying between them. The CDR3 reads CSVDGLGSYEQYF. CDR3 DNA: TGCAGCGTTGACGGACTCGGAAGTTACGAGCAGTACTTC.

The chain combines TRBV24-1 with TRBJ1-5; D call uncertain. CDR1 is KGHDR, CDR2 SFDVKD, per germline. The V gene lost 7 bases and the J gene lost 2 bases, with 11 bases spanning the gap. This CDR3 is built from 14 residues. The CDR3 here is CATSSGEGNQPQHF. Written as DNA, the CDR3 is TGTGCCACCAGCTCAGGTGAAGGCAATCAGCCCCAGCATTTT.

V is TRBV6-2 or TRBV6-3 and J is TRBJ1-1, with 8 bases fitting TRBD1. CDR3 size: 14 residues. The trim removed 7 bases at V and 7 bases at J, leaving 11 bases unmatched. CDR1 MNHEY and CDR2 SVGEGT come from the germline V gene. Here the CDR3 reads CASTLDRQGLEAFF. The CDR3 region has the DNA TGTGCCAGCACCCTCGACCGACAGGGGCTTGAAGCTTTCTTT.

CDR3 sequence reads: CASSPGDRSSYNSPLHF. Written as DNA, the CDR3 is TGTGCCAGCAGCCCCGGGGACAGGAGCTCCTATAATTCACCCCTCCACTTT. The chain carries TRBV7-9 and TRBJ1-6, with 8 bases matching TRBD1. Trimming cost V 5 bases and J 0 bases; bases outside gene matches: 6. Germline CDR1 reads SEHNR; CDR2 reads FQNEAQ (reference sequence). The CDR3 extends over 17 amino acids.

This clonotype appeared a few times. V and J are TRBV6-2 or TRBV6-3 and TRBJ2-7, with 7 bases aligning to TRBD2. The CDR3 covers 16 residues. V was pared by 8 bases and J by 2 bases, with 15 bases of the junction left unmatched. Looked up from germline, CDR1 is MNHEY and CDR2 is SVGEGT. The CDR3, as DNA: TGTGCCAGCGGAGGGACTACCATATCCATTCCCTACGAGCAGTACTTC. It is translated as CASGGTTISIPYEQYF.

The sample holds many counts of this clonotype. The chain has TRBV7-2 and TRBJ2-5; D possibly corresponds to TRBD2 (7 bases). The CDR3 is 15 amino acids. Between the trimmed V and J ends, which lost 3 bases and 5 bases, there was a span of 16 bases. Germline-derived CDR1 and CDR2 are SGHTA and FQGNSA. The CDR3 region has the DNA TGTGCCAGCAGCTTGGAGGGGGGGCCCCCGGAGACCCAGTACTTC. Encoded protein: CASSLEGGPPETQYF.

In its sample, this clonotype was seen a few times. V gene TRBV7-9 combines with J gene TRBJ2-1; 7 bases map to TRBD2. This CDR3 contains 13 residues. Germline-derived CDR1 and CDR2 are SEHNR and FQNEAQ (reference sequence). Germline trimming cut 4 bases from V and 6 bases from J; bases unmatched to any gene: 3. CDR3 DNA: TGTGCCAGCAGCTCTGGCGGGAGCAATGAGCAGTTCTTC. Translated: CASSSGGSNEQFF.

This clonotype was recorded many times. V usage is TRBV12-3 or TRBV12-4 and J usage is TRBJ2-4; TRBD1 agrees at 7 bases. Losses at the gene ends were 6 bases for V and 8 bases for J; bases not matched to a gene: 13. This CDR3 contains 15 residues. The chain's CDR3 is CASSSRTGEKDIQYF. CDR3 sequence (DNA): TGTGCCAGCAGCAGCCGGACAGGAGAAAAGGACATTCAGTACTTC.

The CDR3 reads CASSVDPSDTEAFF. The CDR3 DNA is TGTGCCAGCAGCGTAGACCCTAGCGACACTGAAGCTTTCTTT. This chain connects TRBV9 to TRBJ1-1; D remains ambiguous. With 0 bases removed from V and 3 bases from J, the gap between germline ends came to 9 bases. Per germline, CDR1 SGDLS and CDR2 YYNGEE. This CDR3 contains 14 residues.

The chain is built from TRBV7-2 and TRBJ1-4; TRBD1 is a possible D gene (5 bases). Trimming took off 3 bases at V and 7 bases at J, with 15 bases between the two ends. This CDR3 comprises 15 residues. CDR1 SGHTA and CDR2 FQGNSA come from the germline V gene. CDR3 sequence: CASSFFQGLGEKLFF. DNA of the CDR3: TGTGCCAGCAGCTTTTTTCAGGGTTTGGGTGAAAAACTGTTTTTT.

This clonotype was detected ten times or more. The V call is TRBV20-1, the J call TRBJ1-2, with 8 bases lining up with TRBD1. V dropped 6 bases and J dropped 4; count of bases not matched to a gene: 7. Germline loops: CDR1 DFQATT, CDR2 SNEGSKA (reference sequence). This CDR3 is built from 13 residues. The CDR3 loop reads CSAHTGGGYGYTF. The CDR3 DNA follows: TGCAGTGCCCATACAGGGGGAGGCTATGGCTACACCTTC.

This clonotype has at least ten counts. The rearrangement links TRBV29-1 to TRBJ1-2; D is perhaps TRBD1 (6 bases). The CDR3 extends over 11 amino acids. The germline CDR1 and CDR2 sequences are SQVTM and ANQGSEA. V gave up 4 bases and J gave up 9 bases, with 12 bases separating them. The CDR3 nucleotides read TGCAGCGTTGTGCAGGGGTCGAGCTACACCTTC. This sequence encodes CSVVQGSSYTF.

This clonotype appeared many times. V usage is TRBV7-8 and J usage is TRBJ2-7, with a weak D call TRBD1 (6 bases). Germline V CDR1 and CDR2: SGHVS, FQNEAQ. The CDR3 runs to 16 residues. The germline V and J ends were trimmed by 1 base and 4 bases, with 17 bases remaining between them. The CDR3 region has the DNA TGTGCCAGCAGCTTAGGCAGGGCCAGGGGTAGTTACGAGCAGTACTTC. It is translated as CASSLGRARGSYEQYF.

The CDR3, as DNA: TGCAGTGCTAGAGTAACGGGGGAACGGGTTCAGTACTTC. It encodes CSARVTGERVQYF. This sequence joins TRBV20-1 and TRBJ2-4, with D possibly being TRBD2 (6 bases). Trimming left V 1 base short and J 11 bases short, with 15 bases between. This CDR3 has 13 residues. The germline V gene encodes CDR1 DFQATT and CDR2 SNEGSKA (reference sequence).

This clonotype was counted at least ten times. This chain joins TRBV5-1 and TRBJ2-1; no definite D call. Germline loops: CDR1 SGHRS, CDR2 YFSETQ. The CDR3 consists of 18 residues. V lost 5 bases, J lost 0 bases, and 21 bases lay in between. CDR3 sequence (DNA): TGCGCCAGCAGTCGGACGCGCCATAGCTTTAGCTCCTACAATGAGCAGTTCTTC. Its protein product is CASSRTRHSFSSYNEQFF.

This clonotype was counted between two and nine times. The CDR3 protein is CASGGGLETQYF. DNA of the CDR3: TGTGCCAGCGGGGGAGGGTTGGAGACCCAGTACTTC. The chain links TRBV2 to TRBJ2-5, with 7 bases identical to TRBD2. This CDR3 is 12 amino acids long. The germline CDR1 and CDR2 sequences are SNHLY and FYNNEI. Germline trimming cut 8 bases from V and 5 bases from J; bases unmatched to any gene: 5.